This note documents a single T cell receptor beta chain sequence. Its antigen is currently unknown. This CDR3 has 15 amino acids. The germline gives CDR1 GTSNPN, CDR2 SVGIG (reference sequence). With V trimmed by 4 bases and J by 1 base, 5 bases remained unmatched. The isolated RNA, all of it, was reverse transcribed, so expressed TCRB transcripts were what got sequenced. Using immunoSEQ multiplex PCR, the repertoire was profiled, and TCRdb retains in-frame clones only, with some absent. The sample consists of 600,000 to 700,000 clones, around 15% of them appearing once. These data are taken from a study of beta chain features in type 1 diabetes. Study-level points and caveats: In all four CD4+ subsets, TCRB CDR3 length was significantly, moderately reduced in type 1 diabetes.

The sequenced material came from naive CD4+ T cells from blood. This TCR came from a man aged 18 to 30 with type 1 diabetes. The chain couples TRBV30 to TRBJ2-5, with TRBD2 matching over 11 bases. In DNA form, the CDR3 reads TGTGCCTGGACGACTAGCGGGACAGTCCAAGAGACCCAGTACTTC. This translates into CAWTTSGTVQETQYF. Looking up the rest from reference TRBV30 and TRBJ2-5 gives the full variable domain: SQTIHQWPATLVQPVGSPLSLECTVEGTSNPNLYWYRQAAGRGLQLLFYSVGIGQISSEVPQNLSASRPQDRQFILSSKKLLLSDSGFYLCAWTTSGTVQETQYFGPGTRLLVL.